The entry below gives a single T cell receptor (beta chain) sequence along with its context. Antigen unknown. The sample is drawn from a study of Tregs in tolerant kidney transplant recipients. Repertoires were generated with immunoSEQ multiplex PCR, while TCRdb's copy carries only in-frame clones and drops some. The data show around 120,000 clones, around 94% seen once. Thawed PBMCs were FACS-sorted into unstimulated CD4+CD25+CD127- regulatory T cells, CD4+CD25- non-regulatory cells, CD4 and CD8 cells. The CDR3 loop spans 16 amino acids. Trimming shortened V by 0 bases and J by 2 bases, and 13 bases separated the two germline ends. Germline CDR1 KGHSH, CDR2 LQKENI. The study's findings and limits: The most relevant donor-specific Treg TCRbeta repertoire apparently came from expansion with activated donor B cells.

This clonotype originated in a human donor in good health. The chain carries TRBV18 and TRBJ1-2; no reliable D call. What was sequenced was CD4+ T cells from blood. In DNA form, the CDR3 reads TGTGCCAGCTCACCACCTCTGACCGGAGGGAACTATGGCTACACCTTC. It specifies CASSPPLTGGNYGYTF.